The clone carrying this T cell receptor (beta chain) has more than one count but fewer than ten. Its antigen is not identified. Together with a sample-barcoded 5' primer, a J-beta primer mix was included in a second PCR lasting about 7 to 11 cycles. From the 5' RACE reads, TCRdb called clonotypes with MiXCR, one entry per CDR3 protein. The data show 1.4 million or so distinct CDR3 sequences, with 35% to 45% seen just once and around 4% held by the top ten. The sample is drawn from a study of blood T cells in healthy people across ages. Study outcomes and limitations: The unknown donor CMV status may have confounded expanded clonotype changes.

Whenever a sample was processed, at least 6 million PBMCs were isolated. Every sample gave at least 6 micrograms of total RNA when it was extracted. The sample was blood. The origin of this receptor is a woman younger than 35 in good health.

CDR3 region: CASSLGSGRSNEQFF. The CDR3 DNA reads TGCGCCAGCAGCTTGGGGAGCGGGAGATCGAATGAGCAGTTCTTC. The V and J genes are TRBV5-1 and TRBJ2-1, with 8 bases that match TRBD2. The length of the CDR3 is 15 residues. Germline loops: CDR1 SGHRS, CDR2 YFSETQ. V gave up 0 bases and J gave up 7 bases; unmatched junction bases: 6.